Shown below are 29 T cell receptor beta chains from a single sample sequenced in a study of T cell responses to AZD1222 COVID-19 vaccine. Sequencing was performed with immunoSEQ multiplex PCR; in TCRdb, only in-frame clones are kept and a portion is missing. Found here are about 150,000 clones, roughly 90% of them singletons; the top ten hold over 1.2%. The source was peripheral blood, collected 28 days after the second AZD1222 dose. These receptors were obtained from an adult who received the AZD1222 COVID-19 vaccine.

The chain has TRBV6-1 and TRBJ1-5; 7 bases align to TRBD1. The V and J ends lost 3 bases and 4 bases, in that order; junction bases with no gene match: 9. This CDR3 comprises 16 residues. Germline V CDR1 and CDR2: MNHNS, SASEGT. Here the CDR3 reads CASSESLNRGNQPQHF. In DNA, the CDR3 is TGTGCCAGCAGTGAGTCCCTAAACAGGGGAAATCAGCCCCAGCATTTT.

The chain combines TRBV13 with TRBJ2-5; D tentatively fits TRBD1 or TRBD2 (5 bases each). This CDR3 has 14 amino acids. CDR1 is PRHDT, CDR2 FYEKMQ, per germline (reference sequence). Trimming took off 4 bases at V and 4 bases at J, with 13 bases between the two ends. CDR3 bases: TGTGCCAGCAGCTCCCCCGGGACCCTAGAGACCCAGTACTTC. It codes for CASSSPGTLETQYF.

CDR3 loop: CASSYSGAGGNIQYF. The CDR3 DNA is TGTGCCAGCAGCTATTCGGGGGCTGGAGGGAACATTCAGTACTTC. The chain couples TRBV7-9 to TRBJ2-4; D assignment may be TRBD1 or TRBD2 (6 bases each). This CDR3 is built from 15 residues. V lost 4 bases to trimming and J lost 7 bases, with 17 bases between them. The germline V gene has CDR1 SEHNR and CDR2 FQNEAQ (reference sequence).

This clone was counted between two and nine times. The rearrangement uses TRBV7-2 and TRBJ1-3; 7 nucleotides agree with TRBD1. V lost 2 bases and J lost 4; bases outside the gene matches: 5. The CDR3 is 15 amino acids. Germline V CDR1 and CDR2: SGHTA, FQGNSA. CDR3 in amino acids: CASSLTLGQGNTIYF. CDR3 in DNA: TGTGCCAGCAGCTTAACGTTGGGACAGGGAAACACCATATATTTT. The full variable domain, rest sourced from reference TRBV7-2 and TRBJ1-3, is GAGVSQSPSNKVTEKGKDVELRCDPISGHTALYWYRQSLGQGLEFLIYFQGNSAPDKSGLPSDRFSAERTGGSVSTLTIQRTQQEDSAVYLCASSLTLGQGNTIYFGEGSWLTVV.

The J gene is TRBJ2-5, the V gene TRBV28; the match to TRBD2 covers 7 bases. The CDR3 has 17 amino acids. Germline CDR1 MDHEN, CDR2 SYDVKM. Trimming took 6 bases from V and 7 from J; bases not matched to a gene: 20. The CDR3 sequence: CASRPPTLAAKEGTQYF. CDR3 DNA sequence: TGTGCCAGCAGACCCCCGACCCTAGCGGCCAAGGAGGGGACCCAGTACTTC.

This chain connects TRBV5-6 to TRBJ2-5; D is perhaps TRBD1 (5 bases). Looked up from germline, CDR1 is SGHDT and CDR2 is YYEEEE. This CDR3 spans 15 amino acids. The ends were cut back, 1 base at V and 4 bases at J, with 14 bases in the middle. The CDR3 sequence: CASSLSQGLGETQYF. CDR3 DNA sequence: TGTGCCAGCAGCTTGAGTCAGGGTTTGGGAGAGACCCAGTACTTC. Filled out from reference TRBV5-6 and TRBJ2-5, the complete variable domain reads DAGVTQSPTHLIKTRGQQVTLRCSPKSGHDTVSWYQQALGQGPQFIFQYYEEEERQRGNFPDRFSGHQFPNYSSELNVNALLLGDSALYLCASSLSQGLGETQYFGPGTRLLVL.

The V and J genes are TRBV5-6 and TRBJ1-1, with unresolved D. Germline assignment: CDR1 SGHDT and CDR2 YYEEEE. CDR3 length: 15 amino acids. Trimming cost V 4 bases and J 5 bases, with 18 bases left between them. The CDR3 sequence is CASSQLTEADTEAFF. DNA of the CDR3: TGTGCCAGCAGCCAGTTGACGGAAGCGGATACTGAAGCTTTCTTT.

DNA of the CDR3: TGTGCCAGCAGCTCTATTTGGCTAGAGCAGTTCTTC. Its translation: CASSSIWLEQFF. This chain links TRBV7-9 with TRBJ2-1; no reliable D call. V was cut by 4 bases and J by 10 bases, with 11 bases left in between. Germline CDR1 and CDR2: SEHNR and FQNEAQ (reference sequence). This CDR3 is 12 amino acids long.

A single count supports this clone. The V and J genes are TRBV11-2 and TRBJ1-1; D may be TRBD1 (6 bases). V was trimmed by 5 bases and J by 4 bases, leaving 14 bases between them. Germline loops: CDR1 SGHAT, CDR2 FQNNGV. There are 14 residues in the CDR3. The CDR3 loop is CASSPAQGGTEAFF. The CDR3 coding sequence is TGTGCCAGCAGCCCCGCACAGGGAGGCACTGAAGCTTTCTTT.

CDR3 sequence reads: CASSERRGNTEAFF. The CDR3 DNA follows: TGTGCCAGCAGTGAAAGACGGGGGAACACTGAAGCTTTCTTT. The chain couples TRBV2 to TRBJ1-1, with D hard to call. The CDR3 extends over 14 amino acids. Trimming left V 2 bases short and J 1 base short, with 8 bases between. Germline values: CDR1 SNHLY, CDR2 FYNNEI.

This clone appeared a few times. This chain links TRBV11-1 with TRBJ2-5, with 7 bases that match TRBD2. CDR3 length equals 16 residues. Germline lookup yields CDR1 SGHAT and CDR2 FQDESV (reference sequence). The junction had 12 bases not matched to a gene; V was cut back by 7 bases and J by 1 base. The CDR3 spells CASTKLGGGPQETQYF. The DNA for the CDR3 is TGTGCCAGCACTAAACTAGGCGGGGGTCCCCAAGAGACCCAGTACTTC.

V and J are TRBV9 and TRBJ2-7; D could derive from TRBD1 or TRBD2 (5 bases each). The germline V gene encodes CDR1 SGDLS and CDR2 YYNGEE. CDR3 length equals 15 residues. Trimming cost V 0 bases and J 2 bases, with 12 bases left between them. CDR3 loop: CASSVDGTAAYEQYF. The CDR3, as DNA: TGTGCCAGCAGCGTAGACGGGACGGCTGCCTACGAGCAGTACTTC.

V and J are TRBV10-3 and TRBJ1-3, with TRBD1 as a possible D gene (5 bases). This CDR3 has 14 amino acids. Trimming removed 4 bases at V and 4 bases at J, with 11 bases between. Germline V CDR1 and CDR2: ENHRY, SYGVKD. This CDR3 reads CAISGPGLGNTIYF. Here the CDR3 DNA reads TGTGCCATCAGTGGACCAGGGTTAGGAAACACCATATATTTT.

The chain recombines TRBV19 with TRBJ1-1; TRBD1 matches 7 bases. Germline trimming cut 1 base from V and 5 bases from J; bases unmatched to any gene: 7. Germline assignment: CDR1 LNHDA and CDR2 SQIVND (reference sequence). CDR3 length equals 15 residues. CDR3 loop: CASSIVQTGPTEAFF. CDR3 sequence (DNA): TGTGCCAGTAGTATAGTCCAGACAGGGCCAACTGAAGCTTTCTTT. The full variable domain, completed using reference TRBV19 and TRBJ1-1, is DGGITQSPKYLFRKEGQNVTLSCEQNLNHDAMYWYRQDPGQGLRLIYYSQIVNDFQKGDIAEGYSVSREKKESFPLTVTSAQKNPTAFYLCASSIVQTGPTEAFFGQGTRLTVV.

The rearrangement uses TRBV2 and TRBJ1-6, with D possibly matching TRBD1 (5 bases). This CDR3 is built from 13 residues. V was cut by 8 bases and J by 9 bases, with 14 bases left in between. Germline V CDR1 and CDR2: SNHLY, FYNNEI. The CDR3 DNA is TGTGCCAGCCAGGGAGGGAGGAGTTCACCCCTCCACTTT. Residues: CASQGGRSSPLHF.

The sample holds one count of this clone. The rearrangement joins TRBV7-3 to TRBJ2-2; either TRBD1 or TRBD2 may fit D (5 bases each). The CDR3 spans 17 residues. Germline CDR1 reads SGHTA; CDR2 reads FQGTGA. The V end lost 1 base, the J end lost 4 bases, and 16 bases lay between the germline ends. The chain's CDR3 is CASSLRHGTSPTGELFF. DNA of the CDR3: TGTGCCAGCAGCTTAAGGCACGGGACCTCTCCCACCGGGGAGCTGTTTTTT.

This clone was seen only once. The genes are TRBV28 and TRBJ2-7, with 7 bases lining up with TRBD2. CDR1 MDHEN and CDR2 SYDVKM come from the germline V gene. V shed 5 bases and J 0 bases; nucleotides not matched to a gene: 4. The CDR3 is 14 amino acids. This CDR3 reads CASSLGGSSYEQYF. CDR3 DNA: TGTGCCAGCAGTCTGGGCGGGAGCTCCTACGAGCAGTACTTC.

V gene TRBV18 combines with J gene TRBJ2-2; 10 nucleotides line up with TRBD2. This CDR3 region has 16 residues. Germline assignment: CDR1 KGHSH and CDR2 LQKENI. Germline trimming cut 4 bases from V and 7 bases from J; bases unmatched to any gene: 9. The CDR3 coding sequence is TGTGCCAGCTCACTCCGGACTAGCGGTATCGTCGGGGAGCTGTTTTTT. Translation: CASSLRTSGIVGELFF.

The gene calls are TRBV18 and TRBJ2-7; the D gene is possibly TRBD2 (6 bases). Looked up from germline, CDR1 is KGHSH and CDR2 is LQKENI. V was clipped by 0 bases and J by 6 bases, with 18 bases between them. This CDR3 is built from 16 residues. CDR3 residues: CASSPPAGRIEAEQYF. The CDR3 coding sequence is TGTGCCAGCTCACCACCGGCAGGGAGGATAGAGGCCGAGCAGTACTTC. The entire variable domain, with the rest obtained from reference TRBV18 and TRBJ2-7, is as follows: NAGVMQNPRHLVRRRGQEARLRCSPMKGHSHVYWYRQLPEEGLKFMVYLQKENIIDESGMPKERFSAEFPKEGPSILRIQQVVRGDSAAYFCASSPPAGRIEAEQYFGPGTRLTVT.

This chain links TRBV5-8 with TRBJ1-1, with D unresolved. Trimming left V 4 bases short and J 1 base short, with 14 bases between. Germline assignment: CDR1 SGHTS and CDR2 YDEGEE. The CDR3 runs 15 residues. The DNA of the CDR3 is TGTGCCAGCAGCCGGGTCCCAGCGGGGAACACTGAAGCTTTCTTT. It translates to CASSRVPAGNTEAFF.

This chain links TRBV6-5 with TRBJ1-1; perhaps TRBD1 as D (5 bases). CDR1 and CDR2 (germline): MNHEY, SVGAGI. The CDR3 is 10 residues long. Between the trimmed V and J ends, which lost 11 bases and 11 bases, there was a span of 15 bases. CDR3 protein: CAHLGRGAFF. CDR3 DNA sequence: TGTGCCCACTTGGGGCGAGGGGCTTTCTTT.

V gene TRBV2 combines with J gene TRBJ1-2, with TRBD1 matching over 7 bases. V was clipped by 7 bases and J by 2 bases; unmatched bases: 10. The CDR3 length is 15 residues. The germline V gene encodes CDR1 SNHLY and CDR2 FYNNEI. CDR3 sequence: CASTDRRLRNYGYTF. CDR3 nucleotides: TGTGCCAGCACGGACAGGAGGCTAAGAAACTATGGCTACACCTTC.

The gene calls are TRBV28 and TRBJ1-2, with unresolved D. Germline-derived CDR1 and CDR2 are MDHEN and SYDVKM. The length of the CDR3 is 14 residues. Trimming stripped 2 bases from V and 4 bases from J, with 11 bases between. The CDR3 DNA sequence: TGTGCCAGCAGTTTAGGTCCAGTCTCCTATGGCTACACCTTC. Protein product: CASSLGPVSYGYTF.

This sequence joins TRBV10-2 and TRBJ2-3; D call uncertain. Germline loops: CDR1 WSHSY, CDR2 SAAADI. The CDR3 contains 11 residues. V gave up 4 bases and J gave up 4 bases, with 3 bases separating them. CDR3 nucleotides: TGCGCCAGCAGTGTCCCAGATACGCAGTATTTT. This encodes CASSVPDTQYF.

This sequence joins TRBV6-5 and TRBJ2-7; D not resolved. Trimming took off 3 bases at V and 5 bases at J, with 11 bases between the two ends. Per germline, CDR1 MNHEY and CDR2 SVGAGI. This CDR3 has 13 amino acids. Here the CDR3 DNA reads TGTGCCAGCAGTTATGCGTGGGGTAACGAGCAGTACTTC. The encoded protein is CASSYAWGNEQYF.

J is TRBJ2-3 and V is TRBV30, with no clear D. The V gene's germline CDR1 is GTSNPN and CDR2 SVGIG (reference sequence). The CDR3 covers 13 residues. V was cut by 2 bases and J by 5 bases, with 11 bases left in between. The CDR3 here is CAWSPGWGDTQYF. In DNA, the CDR3 is TGTGCCTGGAGTCCCGGGTGGGGAGATACGCAGTATTTT.

V and J are TRBV19 and TRBJ2-1, with 9 bases fitting TRBD1. Trimming removed 4 bases from V and 3 bases from J; junction bases left unmatched: 7. Per germline, CDR1 LNHDA and CDR2 SQIVND (reference sequence). The CDR3 length is 16 residues. The CDR3 region is CASSRRTGEIYNEQFF. In DNA, the CDR3 is TGTGCCAGTAGTAGGAGGACAGGGGAGATCTACAATGAGCAGTTCTTC.

This chain joins TRBV19 and TRBJ1-5; maybe TRBD1 (5 bases). The CDR3 totals 16 residues. Between the trimmed V and J ends, which lost 4 bases and 1 base, there was a span of 14 bases. Germline values: CDR1 LNHDA, CDR2 SQIVND (reference sequence). CDR3 coding DNA: TGTGCCAGTAGTAGGCCCGGGGGGGTCAGCAATCAGCCCCAGCATTTT. Its protein product is CASSRPGGVSNQPQHF.

The table lists this clone with a few counts. The chain combines TRBV5-4 with TRBJ2-7, with D possibly TRBD2 on 5 matching bases. The CDR3 is made up of 16 amino acids. Trimming took off 2 bases at V and 3 bases at J, with 18 bases between the two ends. The germline CDR1 and CDR2 sequences are SGHNT and YYREEE (reference sequence). DNA for the CDR3: TGTGCCAGCAGCTTCGGAACGGGGATTCAGCACTACGAGCAGTACTTC. Translation gives CASSFGTGIQHYEQYF.